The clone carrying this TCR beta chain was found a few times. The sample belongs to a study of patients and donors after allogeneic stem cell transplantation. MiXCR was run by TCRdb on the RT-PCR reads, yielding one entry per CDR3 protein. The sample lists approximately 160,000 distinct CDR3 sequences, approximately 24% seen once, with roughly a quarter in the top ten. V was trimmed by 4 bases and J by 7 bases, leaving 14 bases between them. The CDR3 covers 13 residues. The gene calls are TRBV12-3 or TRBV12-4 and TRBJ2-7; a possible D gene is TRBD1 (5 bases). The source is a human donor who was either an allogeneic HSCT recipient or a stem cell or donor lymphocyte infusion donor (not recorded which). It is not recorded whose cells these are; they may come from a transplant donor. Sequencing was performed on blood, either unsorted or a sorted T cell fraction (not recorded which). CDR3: CASSSSGLKEQYF. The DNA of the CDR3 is TGTGCCAGCAGTTCCTCAGGGTTGAAGGAGCAGTACTTC.